These 23 T cell receptor beta chains were all obtained from the same sample, sequenced in a study of cytomegalovirus exposure and HLA in healthy donors (dated by TCRdb to about 2017). Libraries were prepared through the immunoSEQ multiplex PCR assay. For the multiplex PCR, a mixture combining 60 forward primers for TCR Vbeta segments and 13 reverse primers for TCR Jbeta segments was used. In TCRdb, the immuneACCESS table is reduced to in-frame sequences with V and J assigned. These tables do not hold every clone; where another copy was compared, an unresolved V gene accounts for under half, and the others remain unexplained. Within this sample are roughly 110,000 clones, with 65% to 80% of them counted one time only. The ten largest clones take up approximately 4.5% of the sample. Source material: PBMCs. All receptors come from a male donor in good health and CMV-seronegative.

The rearrangement uses TRBV7-6 and TRBJ2-2; the match to TRBD2 covers 9 bases. The V gene end was trimmed by 8 bases and the J gene end by 0 bases; junction bases not matched to a gene: 13. This CDR3 region has 18 residues. Germline-derived CDR1 and CDR2 are SGHVS and FNYEAQ. DNA for the CDR3: TGTGCCAGCTCTGCCGGGCTAGCGGGGCTCGCGAACACCGGGGAGCTGTTTTTT. Translated, it gives CASSAGLAGLANTGELFF.

Notes on this clone: The sample carries other DNA sequences with the same CDR3. CDR3 loop: CASSLAAQLYNEQFF. In DNA, the CDR3 is TGCGCCAGCAGCTTGGCCGCACAGCTCTACAATGAGCAGTTCTTC. The chain carries TRBV5-1 and TRBJ2-1; D is ambiguous. The germline CDR1 and CDR2 sequences are SGHRS and YFSETQ. The CDR3 length is 15 residues. The ends were cut back, 0 bases at V and 3 bases at J, with 10 bases in the middle.

The V and J genes are TRBV19 and TRBJ1-1, with TRBD1 matching 7 bases. Germline CDR1 reads LNHDA; CDR2 reads SQIVND (reference sequence). Losses at the gene ends were 6 bases for V and 7 bases for J; bases not matched to a gene: 8. There are 13 residues in the CDR3. The DNA for the CDR3 is TGTGCCAGTAGGGCCAGGGGGGAGAATGAAGCTTTCTTT. It yields the protein CASRARGENEAFF.

This chain links TRBV27 with TRBJ2-3, with D maybe TRBD2 (6 bases). The CDR3 has 20 amino acids. Germline values: CDR1 MNHEY, CDR2 SMNVEV (reference sequence). V shed 2 bases and J shed 1 base, with 25 bases lying between them. The CDR3 nucleotides read TGTGCCAGCAGTTTAGTAACTAGCTGGGTAGGGTCGTCCCGCACAGATACGCAGTATTTT. Amino acid sequence: CASSLVTSWVGSSRTDTQYF.

The chain couples TRBV27 to TRBJ2-7; 11 bases fit TRBD1. The ends lost 5 bases at V and 3 bases at J; junction bases unmatched: 6. The V gene's germline CDR1 is MNHEY and CDR2 SMNVEV (reference sequence). The CDR3 totals 15 residues. CDR3 sequence (DNA): TGTGCCAGCAGTAGATCCGGGACAGGGGGCTACGAGCAGTACTTC. Translating it yields CASSRSGTGGYEQYF.

The CDR3 region has the DNA TGTGCCTGGCAGTCGGTAGGGAGTGAAAAACTGTTTTTT. Amino acid sequence: CAWQSVGSEKLFF. The V gene is TRBV30, the J gene TRBJ1-4; no definite D call. The CDR3 runs to 13 residues. Per germline, CDR1 GTSNPN and CDR2 SVGIG (reference sequence). V shed 5 bases and J shed 7 bases, with 14 bases lying between them.

The chain recombines TRBV6-1 with TRBJ2-1; 10 bases map to TRBD2. Losses at the gene ends were 10 bases for V and 11 bases for J; bases not matched to a gene: 14. Looked up from germline, CDR1 is MNHNS and CDR2 is SASEGT. This CDR3 region has 14 residues. In nucleotides, the CDR3 is TGTGCCACCAAAATAGCGGGAGGCCCTACCCAGCAGTTCTTC. Its protein is CATKIAGGPTQQFF.

This clone was seen a few times. The rearrangement uses TRBV5-5 and TRBJ1-5, with D hard to call. With 1 base removed from V and 0 bases from J, the gap between germline ends came to 8 bases. The germline V gene encodes CDR1 SGHKS and CDR2 YYEKEE (reference sequence). The CDR3 totals 15 residues. The CDR3 DNA reads as TGTGCCAGCAGCTTGAACAGCTATAGCAATCAGCCCCAGCATTTT. Amino acid sequence: CASSLNSYSNQPQHF.

This sequence joins TRBV4-2 and TRBJ2-2; possibly TRBD2 for D (5 bases). The germline CDR1 and CDR2 sequences are LGHNA and YNFKEQ. Trimming pared 0 bases from V and 6 bases from J, leaving 17 bases between. The CDR3 runs to 17 residues. CDR3 DNA sequence: TGTGCCAGCAGCCAAGATGAAAGTCACGGGCGGGCCGGGGAGCTGTTTTTT. This sequence encodes CASSQDESHGRAGELFF.

This rearrangement joins TRBV7-2 to TRBJ2-1; 10 nucleotides match TRBD2. The CDR3 loop spans 15 amino acids. J lost 10 bases, V lost 5 bases, and 11 bases had no gene match. From germline, CDR1 is SGHTA and CDR2 FQGNSA. This CDR3 reads CASSHRTSGGVEQFF. In nucleotides, the CDR3 is TGTGCCAGCAGCCACCGGACTAGCGGAGGCGTAGAGCAGTTCTTC.

The rearrangement links TRBV5-1 to TRBJ1-5; no firm D call. Deletions cut 1 base from V and 3 bases from J, with 11 bases between. In germline, CDR1 is SGHRS, CDR2 YFSETQ. The CDR3 contains 15 residues. The CDR3, as DNA: TGCGCCAGCAGCTTGACTTCGGGAGCCAATCAGCCCCAGCATTTT. Its protein is CASSLTSGANQPQHF. The variable domain in full, with the rest retrieved from reference TRBV5-1 and TRBJ1-5, is KAGVTQTPRYLIKTRGQQVTLSCSPISGHRSVSWYQQTPGQGLQFLFEYFSETQRNKGNFPGRFSGRQFSNSRSEMNVSTLELGDSALYLCASSLTSGANQPQHFGDGTRLSIL.

The CDR3 protein is CASSSLDTTNQPQHF. The CDR3, as DNA: TGTGCCAGCAGTTCCTTGGACACGACCAATCAGCCCCAGCATTTT. This chain connects TRBV27 to TRBJ1-5; possibly TRBD1 for D (5 bases). The V and J ends lost 4 bases and 3 bases respectively, with 13 bases between them. CDR3 length: 15 residues. Per the germline V gene, CDR1 is MNHEY and CDR2 is SMNVEV (reference sequence).

This chain joins TRBV15 and TRBJ1-1; weak D call: TRBD1 (6 bases). The CDR3 spans 14 residues. The germline gives CDR1 LNHNV, CDR2 YYDKDF (reference sequence). V lost 1 base and J 8 bases, leaving 14 bases between the germline ends. This CDR3 reads CATSRVEGTPEAFF. In nucleotides, the CDR3 is TGTGCCACCAGCAGAGTTGAAGGGACACCGGAAGCTTTCTTT.

The genes are TRBV7-9 and TRBJ2-3; TRBD2 is a possible D gene (7 bases). The ends were cut back, 5 bases at V and 3 bases at J, with 18 bases in the middle. CDR1 SEHNR and CDR2 FQNEAQ come from the germline V gene (reference sequence). CDR3 length: 16 amino acids. CDR3 sequence reads: CASSPLRGGGTDTQYF. The CDR3 bases are TGTGCCAGCAGCCCACTGCGCGGGGGCGGAACAGATACGCAGTATTTT.

The chain combines TRBV7-2 with TRBJ2-1; 7 nucleotides line up with TRBD2. Germline lookup yields CDR1 SGHTA and CDR2 FQGNSA. The trim removed 2 bases at V and 3 bases at J, leaving 10 bases unmatched. The CDR3 has 17 residues. The CDR3 reads CASSLRTLAENYNEQFF. CDR3 DNA sequence: TGTGCCAGCAGCTTACGGACCCTAGCGGAGAACTACAATGAGCAGTTCTTC.

The genes are TRBV5-1 and TRBJ2-5; the match to TRBD1 covers 9 bases. The CDR3 totals 15 residues. Germline loops: CDR1 SGHRS, CDR2 YFSETQ. The J segment lost 1 base and the V segment lost 4 bases, leaving 5 bases of the junction unmatched. The CDR3 DNA reads as TGCGCCAGCAGCGGGGGGACAGGGTCCCAAGAGACCCAGTACTTC. Translating gives CASSGGTGSQETQYF.

The rearrangement joins TRBV27 to TRBJ2-5; TRBD1 is a possible D gene (6 bases). The J call may be mistaken, given a closer DNA end match to TRBJ2-7. Germline assignment: CDR1 MNHEY and CDR2 SMNVEV (reference sequence). The CDR3 runs to 17 residues. CDR3 region: CASRSLGATGDYYEQYF. The CDR3 coding sequence is TGTGCCAGCAGATCCCTGGGGGCGACGGGCGACTACTACGAGCAGTACTTC.

This chain uses TRBV18 with TRBJ2-7; TRBD1 matches at 7 bases. The CDR3 sequence is 15 residues long. The germline CDR1 and CDR2 sequences are KGHSH and LQKENI. Trimming cost V 3 bases and J 2 bases; bases outside gene matches: 7. Written as DNA, the CDR3 is TGTGCCAGCTCACCTCCGGGACAGAGCGCCTACGAGCAGTACTTC. This codes for CASSPPGQSAYEQYF.

The J gene is TRBJ2-3, the V gene TRBV11-2; 8 bases fit TRBD1. Germline assignment: CDR1 SGHAT and CDR2 FQNNGV. CDR3 length: 15 amino acids. J gave up 2 bases and V 1 base, and 2 bases lay outside the gene matches. The CDR3 loop reads CASSLAGQDTDTQYF. The CDR3 bases are TGTGCCAGCAGCTTAGCGGGACAGGACACAGATACGCAGTATTTT.

This clone was found once. This rearrangement joins TRBV5-5 to TRBJ2-1; 10 bases line up with TRBD1. Germline CDR1 is SGHKS and CDR2 is YYEKEE (reference sequence). The CDR3 sequence is 15 residues long. Germline trimming cut 0 bases from V and 15 bases from J; bases unmatched to any gene: 12. DNA for the CDR3: TGTGCCAGCAGCTTGGCCGGGACAGGGGCTCCCTCCGCGTTCTTC. Its protein product is CASSLAGTGAPSAFF.

The CDR3 DNA sequence: TGCAGTGCTCCTGACAGGGGGCAGGCTTTCTTT. Encoded protein: CSAPDRGQAFF. The V and J genes are TRBV20-1 and TRBJ1-1; 10 positions match TRBD1. The CDR3 consists of 11 residues. Germline lookup yields CDR1 DFQATT and CDR2 SNEGSKA (reference sequence). V shed 5 bases and J 11 bases; nucleotides not matched to a gene: 5.

The chain links TRBV19 to TRBJ2-7; D not resolved. V was clipped by 1 base and J by 5 bases, with 12 bases between them. The germline V gene encodes CDR1 LNHDA and CDR2 SQIVND (reference sequence). The CDR3 length is 14 residues. This CDR3 is CASSIGQAFDEQYF. Here the CDR3 DNA reads TGTGCCAGTAGTATAGGGCAGGCCTTTGACGAGCAGTACTTC.

This clone was recorded only once. This rearrangement joins TRBV30 to TRBJ1-4; the D gene is possibly TRBD1 (5 bases). Germline CDR1 is GTSNPN and CDR2 is SVGIG (reference sequence). V lost 0 bases, J lost 3 bases, and 14 bases lay in between. There are 16 residues in the CDR3. This CDR3 reads CAWSVGRWSANEKLFF. The CDR3 DNA follows: TGTGCCTGGAGTGTGGGGCGGTGGAGTGCTAATGAAAAACTGTTTTTT.